This T cell receptor (beta chain) was identified in a study of blood T cells in healthy people across ages. A sample-barcoded 5' primer and a J-beta primer mix were used in a second PCR of roughly 6 to 11 cycles. TCRdb reprocessed the 5' RACE reads via MiXCR and lists one record per CDR3 protein. The table records under 1,000,000 distinct CDR3 sequences, roughly 35% of them present only once. Per germline, CDR1 MNHEY and CDR2 SVGAGI. The J segment lost 7 bases and the V segment lost 2 bases, leaving 16 bases of the junction unmatched. The CDR3 runs to 18 residues. Overall study findings and caveats: PBMCs left unsorted prevented a conclusive naive versus antigen-experienced comparison. Diversity estimated from one million T cells was considered an underestimate. Samples with more naive T cells showed higher observed beta diversity. Changes in expanded clonotypes were possibly confounded, as the CMV status of donors was unknown.

For this clonotype: The antigen is not known.

This TCR was sampled from a man between 18 and 29 years old in good health. The chain uses TRBV6-5 and TRBJ2-7; 11 bases are a match to TRBD2. The sequencing input was blood. This chain's CDR3 is CASSYPRLAGGENNEQYF. The CDR3 DNA sequence: TGTGCCAGCAGTTACCCCAGGCTAGCGGGGGGTGAAAACAATGAGCAGTACTTC.